This note documents a single T cell receptor beta chain sequence. The data are from a study of control samples from healthy donors and cancer patients. CDR3 length equals 13 residues. Germline trimming cut 6 bases from V and 8 bases from J; bases unmatched to any gene: 6. Germline assignment: CDR1 MRHNA and CDR2 SNTAGT. Libraries were prepared by immunoSEQ multiplex PCR; TCRdb keeps only in-frame clonotypes and omits some of them. The sample holds 150,000 or so clones, about 93% seen once. The sample consisted of blood. The V call is TRBV6-4, the J call TRBJ1-4; 7 positions match TRBD1. The clonotype originates from a woman aged 55-70 years in good health. CDR3 in DNA: TGTGCCAGCAGCGAGCAGGGGGGAGAAAAACTGTTTTTT. Translating it yields CASSEQGGEKLFF.